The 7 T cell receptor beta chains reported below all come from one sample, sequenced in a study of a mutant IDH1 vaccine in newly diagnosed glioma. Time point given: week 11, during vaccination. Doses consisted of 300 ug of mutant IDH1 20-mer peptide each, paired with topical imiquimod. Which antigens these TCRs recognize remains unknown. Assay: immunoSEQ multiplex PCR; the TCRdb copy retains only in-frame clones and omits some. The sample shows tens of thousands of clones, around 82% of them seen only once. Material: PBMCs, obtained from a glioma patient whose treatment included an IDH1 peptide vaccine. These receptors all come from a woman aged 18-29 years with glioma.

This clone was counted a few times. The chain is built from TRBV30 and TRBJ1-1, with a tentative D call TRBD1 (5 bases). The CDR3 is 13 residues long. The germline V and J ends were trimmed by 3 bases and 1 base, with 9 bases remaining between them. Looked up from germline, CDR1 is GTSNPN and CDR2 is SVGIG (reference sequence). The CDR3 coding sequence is TGTGCCTGGAGGGCGGGGGGGAACACTGAAGCTTTCTTT. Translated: CAWRAGGNTEAFF.

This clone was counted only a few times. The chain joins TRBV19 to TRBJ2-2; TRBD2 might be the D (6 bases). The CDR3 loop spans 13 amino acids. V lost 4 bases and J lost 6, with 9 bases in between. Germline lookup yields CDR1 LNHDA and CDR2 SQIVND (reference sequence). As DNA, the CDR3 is TGTGCCAGTAGTAGGGAGGCCCCCGGGGAGCTGTTTTTT. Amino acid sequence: CASSREAPGELFF.

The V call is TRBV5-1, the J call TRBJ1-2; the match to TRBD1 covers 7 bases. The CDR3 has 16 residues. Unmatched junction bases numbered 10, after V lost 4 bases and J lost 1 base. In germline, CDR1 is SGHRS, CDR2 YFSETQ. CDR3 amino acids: CASSVSPGQSNYGYTF. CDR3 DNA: TGCGCCAGCAGCGTATCCCCGGGACAGAGTAACTATGGCTACACCTTC.

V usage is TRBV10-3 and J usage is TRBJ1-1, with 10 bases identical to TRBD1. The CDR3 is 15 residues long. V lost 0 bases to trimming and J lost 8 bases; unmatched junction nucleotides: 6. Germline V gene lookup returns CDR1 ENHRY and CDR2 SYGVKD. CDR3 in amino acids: CAISESTGGGGEAFF. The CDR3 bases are TGTGCCATCAGTGAGTCGACAGGGGGCGGAGGGGAAGCTTTCTTT.

This CDR3 reads CASSPTARDEQYF. CDR3 nucleotide sequence: TGTGCCAGCAGCCCTACGGCCAGGGACGAGCAGTACTTC. This chain links TRBV6-5 with TRBJ2-7, with D possibly TRBD1 on 5 matching bases. Germline lookup yields CDR1 MNHEY and CDR2 SVGAGI. The CDR3 contains 13 residues. V lost 6 bases and J lost 5, with 14 bases in between.

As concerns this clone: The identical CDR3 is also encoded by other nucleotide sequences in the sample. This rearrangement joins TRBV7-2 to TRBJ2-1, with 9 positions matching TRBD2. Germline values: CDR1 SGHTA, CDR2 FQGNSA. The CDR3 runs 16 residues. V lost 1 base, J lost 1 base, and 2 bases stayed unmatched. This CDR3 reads CASSLVLAGSYNEQFF. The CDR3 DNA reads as TGTGCCAGCAGCTTAGTCCTAGCGGGATCCTACAATGAGCAGTTCTTC.

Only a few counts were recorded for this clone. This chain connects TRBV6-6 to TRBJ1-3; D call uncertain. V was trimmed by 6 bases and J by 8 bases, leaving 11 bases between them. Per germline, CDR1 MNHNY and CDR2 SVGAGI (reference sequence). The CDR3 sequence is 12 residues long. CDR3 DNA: TGTGCCAGCAGGAGGGAAGGATACACCATATATTTT. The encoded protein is CASRREGYTIYF.